The present TCR beta chain was sequenced within a study of blood T cell repertoires in COVID-19. Across the whole study: The analysed material was cDNA or gDNA that came from T cells, B-cell-depleted T cells, or PBMCs.

This CDR3 is built from 14 residues. V was shortened by 6 bases and J by 8 bases, with 14 bases between the two germline ends. Germline V gives CDR1 MNHEY, CDR2 SVGAGI. Study processing details: Amplification from reference gene primers served as the basis for estimated nucleated cell counts. The repertoire was sequenced with immunoSEQ multiplex PCR; TCRdb's copy has only in-frame clones and lacks some. The DNA gave D and trimming, while V, J and clone size come from that table. The sample gives tens of thousands of clones, roughly nine tenths of which show up once; around 8% is in the top ten. Sequencing used peripheral blood. The receptor was isolated from a human donor in a cohort sampled during active COVID-19. The chain uses TRBV6-5 and TRBJ1-6, with D unresolved. The CDR3 nucleotides are TGTGCCAGCAGACTATCTGAGTTCGATTCACCCCTCCACTTT. This sequence encodes CASRLSEFDSPLHF.